This T cell receptor beta chain originates from a study of cytomegalovirus exposure and HLA in healthy donors. Study-level results: Most TCRs appeared rarely, but some public TCRs recurred in many donors.

CDR1 and CDR2 from the germline V gene are SGDLS and YYNGEE. This CDR3 has 12 amino acids. Trimming removed 4 bases at V and 5 bases at J, with 7 bases between. Primers: 60 Vbeta forward and 13 Jbeta reverse. The data were produced by immunoSEQ multiplex PCR, yet TCRdb's version contains in-frame clones alone and is incomplete. The sample yields some 120,000 clones, just under 80% seen once. A note on this clone: Its matching antigen is unknown.

There were likely unrecorded immune exposures, though donors were nominally healthy when sampled. The specimen was PBMCs. The origin of this receptor is a young man in good health and CMV-seronegative. The V and J genes are TRBV9 and TRBJ2-1; D perhaps matches TRBD2 (5 bases). The CDR3 region is CASSLGDNEQFF. The DNA of the CDR3 is TGTGCCAGCAGCTTGGGAGACAATGAGCAGTTCTTC.